This TCR beta chain appears in the sequencing data of a study of T cell responses to AZD1222 COVID-19 vaccine. The wider study: Pooling covered second doses at about 4 or about 12 weeks. Study results and limitations: Along spike, vaccine-associated CD4 TCRs were found throughout, with dominance at 160-218 and 743-854. Baseline antibody screening turned up just six seropositive AZD1222 recipients.

As for this clone: Its matching antigen is unknown.

TCRdb keeps only in-frame clones here, not all; method: immunoSEQ multiplex PCR. There are some 130,000 clones in the sample; 90% occur only once, and about 7% lies in the top ten. Germline V gene sequence: CDR1 SGDLS, CDR2 YYNGEE. The CDR3 is made up of 17 amino acids. V lost 0 bases to trimming and J lost 0 bases, with 10 bases between them. This receptor was taken from an adult in good health. V and J are TRBV9 and TRBJ1-6; D remains unclear. The sequences come from peripheral blood, collected on day 0 of AZD1222 vaccination. CDR3 in DNA: TGTGCCAGCAGCGTAGGACACGCGAACTCCTATAATTCACCCCTCCACTTT. Protein product: CASSVGHANSYNSPLHF.